The sequence of this T cell receptor beta chain was determined in a study of cytomegalovirus exposure and HLA in healthy donors. With 7 bases clipped from V and 7 bases from J, the junction kept 4 bases outside the gene matches. Germline V gene data show CDR1 as SNHLY and CDR2 as FYNNEI. The CDR3 is 14 residues long. 13 Jbeta primers and 60 Vbeta primers were used for the PCR. Generated by immunoSEQ multiplex PCR, the TCRdb table keeps only in-frame clones and is missing some. The sample lists some 170,000 clones, roughly 85% occurring once. The specimen sequenced was PBMCs. This receptor was taken from a man aged 35 to 55 in good health and CMV-seronegative. This chain links TRBV2 with TRBJ2-1, with TRBD2 matching 13 bases. The CDR3 is CASKPGLAGNEQFF. As DNA, the CDR3 is TGTGCCAGCAAACCGGGACTAGCGGGGAATGAGCAGTTCTTC.